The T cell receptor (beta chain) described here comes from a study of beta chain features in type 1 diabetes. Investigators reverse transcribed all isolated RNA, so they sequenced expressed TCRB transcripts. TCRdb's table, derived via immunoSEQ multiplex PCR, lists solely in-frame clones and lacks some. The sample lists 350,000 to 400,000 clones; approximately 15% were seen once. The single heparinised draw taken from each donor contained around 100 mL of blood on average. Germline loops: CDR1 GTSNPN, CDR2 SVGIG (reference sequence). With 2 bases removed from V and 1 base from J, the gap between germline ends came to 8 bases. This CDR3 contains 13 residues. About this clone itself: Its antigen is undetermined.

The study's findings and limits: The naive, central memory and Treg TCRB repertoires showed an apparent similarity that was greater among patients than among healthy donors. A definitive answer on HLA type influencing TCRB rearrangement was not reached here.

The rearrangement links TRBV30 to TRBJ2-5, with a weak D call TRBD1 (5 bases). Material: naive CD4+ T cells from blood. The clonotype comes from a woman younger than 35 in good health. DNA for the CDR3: TGTGCCTGGAGTCGGACATTCCAAGAGACCCAGTACTTC. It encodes CAWSRTFQETQYF.